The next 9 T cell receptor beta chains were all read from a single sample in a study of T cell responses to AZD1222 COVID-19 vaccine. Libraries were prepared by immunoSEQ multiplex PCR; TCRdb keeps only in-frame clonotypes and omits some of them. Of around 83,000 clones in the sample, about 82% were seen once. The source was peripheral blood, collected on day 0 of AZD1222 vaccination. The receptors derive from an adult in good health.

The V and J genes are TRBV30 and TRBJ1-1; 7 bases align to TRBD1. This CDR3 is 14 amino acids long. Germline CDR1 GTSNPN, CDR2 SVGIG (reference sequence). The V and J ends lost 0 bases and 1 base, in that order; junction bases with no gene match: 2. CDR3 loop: CAWSVGQRNTEAFF. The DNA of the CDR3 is TGTGCCTGGAGTGTGGGACAGAGGAACACTGAAGCTTTCTTT.

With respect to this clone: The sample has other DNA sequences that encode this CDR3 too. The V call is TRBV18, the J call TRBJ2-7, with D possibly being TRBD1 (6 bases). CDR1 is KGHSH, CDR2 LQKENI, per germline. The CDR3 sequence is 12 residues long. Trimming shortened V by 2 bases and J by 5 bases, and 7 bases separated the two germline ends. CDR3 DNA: TGTGCCAGCTCACCATCAGGGGACGAGCAGTACTTC. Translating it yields CASSPSGDEQYF. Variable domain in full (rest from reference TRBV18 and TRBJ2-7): NAGVMQNPRHLVRRRGQEARLRCSPMKGHSHVYWYRQLPEEGLKFMVYLQKENIIDESGMPKERFSAEFPKEGPSILRIQQVVRGDSAAYFCASSPSGDEQYFGPGTRLTVT.

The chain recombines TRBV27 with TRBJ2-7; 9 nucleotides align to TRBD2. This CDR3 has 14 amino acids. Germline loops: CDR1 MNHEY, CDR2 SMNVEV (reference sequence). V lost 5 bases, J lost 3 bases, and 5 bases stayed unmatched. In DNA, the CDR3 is TGTGCCAGCAGTCGACTAGCGGAGAGCTACGAGCAGTACTTC. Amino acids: CASSRLAESYEQYF.

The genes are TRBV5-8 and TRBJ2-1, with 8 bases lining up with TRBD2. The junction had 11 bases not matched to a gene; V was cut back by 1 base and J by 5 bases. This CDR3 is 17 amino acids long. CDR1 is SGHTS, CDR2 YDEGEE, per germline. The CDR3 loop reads CASSLRISGNRHNEQFF. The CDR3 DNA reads TGTGCCAGCAGCTTGCGGATTAGCGGGAACCGACACAATGAGCAGTTCTTC.

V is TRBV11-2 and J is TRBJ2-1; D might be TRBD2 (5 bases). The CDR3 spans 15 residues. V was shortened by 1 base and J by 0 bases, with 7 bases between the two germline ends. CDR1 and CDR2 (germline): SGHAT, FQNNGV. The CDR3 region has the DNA TGTGCCAGCAGCTTAGGGCTAGCCTCCTACAATGAGCAGTTCTTC. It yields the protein CASSLGLASYNEQFF. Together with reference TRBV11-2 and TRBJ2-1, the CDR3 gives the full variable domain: EAGVAQSPRYKIIEKRQSVAFWCNPISGHATLYWYQQILGQGPKLLIQFQNNGVVDDSQLPKDRFSAERLKGVDSTLKIQPAKLEDSAVYLCASSLGLASYNEQFFGPGTRLTVL.

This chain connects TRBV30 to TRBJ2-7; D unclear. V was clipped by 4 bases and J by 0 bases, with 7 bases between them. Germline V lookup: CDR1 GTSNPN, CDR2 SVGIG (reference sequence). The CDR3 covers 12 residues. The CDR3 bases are TGTGCCTGGACTCCTAGCTCCTACGAGCAGTACTTC. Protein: CAWTPSSYEQYF.

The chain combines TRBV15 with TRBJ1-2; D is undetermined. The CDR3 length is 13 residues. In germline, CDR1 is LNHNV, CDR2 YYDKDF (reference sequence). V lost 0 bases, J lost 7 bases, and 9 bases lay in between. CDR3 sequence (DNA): TGTGCCACCAGCAGAGATCTCCCGTCTGGCTACACCTTC. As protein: CATSRDLPSGYTF.

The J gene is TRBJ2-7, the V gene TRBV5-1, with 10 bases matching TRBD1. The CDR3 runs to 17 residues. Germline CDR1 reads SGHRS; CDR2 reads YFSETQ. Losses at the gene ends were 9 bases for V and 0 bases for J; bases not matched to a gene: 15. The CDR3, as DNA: TGCGCCAACGTCCCGGGACAGGGGCCGGAGAGCTCCTACGAGCAGTACTTC. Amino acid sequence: CANVPGQGPESSYEQYF. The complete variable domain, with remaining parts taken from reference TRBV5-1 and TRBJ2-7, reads KAGVTQTPRYLIKTRGQQVTLSCSPISGHRSVSWYQQTPGQGLQFLFEYFSETQRNKGNFPGRFSGRQFSNSRSEMNVSTLELGDSALYLCANVPGQGPESSYEQYFGPGTRLTVT.

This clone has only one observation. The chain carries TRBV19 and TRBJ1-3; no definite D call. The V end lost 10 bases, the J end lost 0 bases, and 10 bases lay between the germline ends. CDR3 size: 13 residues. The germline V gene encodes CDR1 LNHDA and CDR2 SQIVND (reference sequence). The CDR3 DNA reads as TGTGCCATGGGCCCGTACTCTGGAAACACCATATATTTT. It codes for CAMGPYSGNTIYF.